This T cell receptor (beta chain) comes out of a study of blood T cell repertoires in COVID-19. Background on the study: T cells, B-cell-depleted T cells, or PBMCs provided the cDNA or gDNA that served as material.

V lost 5 bases to trimming and J lost 6 bases; unmatched junction nucleotides: 6. The germline gives CDR1 MNHEY, CDR2 SVGEGT. The CDR3 is 14 amino acids. Only in-frame clones appear in the TCRdb table, and some are missing; sequencing was by immunoSEQ multiplex PCR. The sample comprises some 180,000 clones, approximately 80% of which are singletons, and 5.5% to 8.5% rests with the top ten. The TCR was taken from a man in his sixties with acute or convalescent COVID-19. The rearrangement links TRBV6-2 or TRBV6-3 to TRBJ2-1, with 8 bases that match TRBD2. The sample was peripheral blood. In nucleotides, the CDR3 is TGTGCCAGCAGTCCGTGGACTAGCAGCAATGAGCAGTTCTTC. This sequence encodes CASSPWTSSNEQFF.